These 22 T cell receptor beta chains were sequenced from one sample in a study of T cell responses to AZD1222 COVID-19 vaccine. Data came from immunoSEQ multiplex PCR; TCRdb stores just in-frame clones and leaves some out. The data contain 120,000 to 150,000 clones, about nine tenths of them singletons. Sequencing was performed on peripheral blood, taken on day 0 of AZD1222 vaccination. The receptors come from an adult in good health.

The chain uses TRBV7-6 and TRBJ2-1; TRBD2 matches 13 bases. V shed 0 bases and J 4 bases; nucleotides not matched to a gene: 3. The CDR3 extends over 17 amino acids. CDR1 SGHVS and CDR2 FNYEAQ come from the germline V gene. In DNA form, the CDR3 reads TGTGCCAGCAGCTTAGCGGGACTAGCGGGAAGATACAATGAGCAGTTCTTC. Translated, it gives CASSLAGLAGRYNEQFF.

The rearrangement joins TRBV3-1 (or the pseudogene TRBV3-2) to TRBJ2-3, with D possibly matching TRBD1 (5 bases). The length of the CDR3 is 17 residues. Per germline, CDR1 LGHDT and CDR2 YNNKEL (reference sequence). V lost 0 bases and J 2 bases, leaving 15 bases between the germline ends. The CDR3 spells CASSQDLAGPDTDTQYF. CDR3 coding DNA: TGTGCCAGCAGCCAAGATCTGGCAGGGCCCGACACAGATACGCAGTATTTT.

The gene calls are TRBV12-5 and TRBJ2-3; weak D call: TRBD1 (5 bases). V was trimmed by 7 bases and J by 2 bases, leaving 10 bases between them. The CDR3 contains 13 residues. The V gene's germline CDR1 is LGHNT and CDR2 FRNRAP. CDR3 residues: CASETDVTDTQYF. In DNA form, the CDR3 reads TGTGCTAGTGAGACAGACGTCACAGATACGCAGTATTTT. Based on the CDR3 plus reference TRBV12-5 and TRBJ2-3, the full variable domain is DARVTQTPRHKVTEMGQEVTMRCQPILGHNTVFWYRQTMMQGLELLAYFRNRAPLDDSGMPKDRFSAEMPDATLATLKIQPSEPRDSAVYFCASETDVTDTQYFGPGTRLTVL.

V is TRBV27 and J is TRBJ2-7, with TRBD2 matching over 10 bases. This CDR3 comprises 16 residues. CDR1 and CDR2 from the germline V gene are MNHEY and SMNVEV (reference sequence). Trimming at V came to 7 bases and at J to 4 bases, leaving 13 bases not matched to a gene. The CDR3 protein is CASIGPSSGSWYEQYF. CDR3 bases: TGTGCCAGCATCGGTCCCTCTAGCGGGAGTTGGTACGAGCAGTACTTC.

This sequence joins TRBV30 and TRBJ1-5; possible D gene TRBD1, 5 bases. The germline V gene has CDR1 GTSNPN and CDR2 SVGIG (reference sequence). Trimming cost V 5 bases and J 4 bases, with 12 bases left between them. The CDR3 sequence is 13 residues long. The CDR3 DNA is TGTGCCTGGGGGAGCGGGGGAAATCAGCCCCAGCATTTT. It specifies CAWGSGGNQPQHF.

V usage is TRBV29-1 and J usage is TRBJ1-2; weak D call: TRBD1 (6 bases). Trimming took off 3 bases at V and 5 bases at J, with 13 bases between the two ends. The CDR3 totals 13 residues. The germline V gene has CDR1 SQVTM and CDR2 ANQGSEA. CDR3 sequence (DNA): TGCAGCGTTGAGGACGGGACATCATATGGCTACACCTTC. This gives the protein CSVEDGTSYGYTF. Filled out from reference TRBV29-1 and TRBJ1-2, the complete variable domain reads SAVISQKPSRDICQRGTSLTIQCQVDSQVTMMFWYRQQPGQSLTLIATANQGSEATYESGFVIDKFPISRPNLTFSTLTVSNMSPEDSSIYLCSVEDGTSYGYTFGSGTRLTVV.

The genes are TRBV6-5 and TRBJ2-7, with a possible D match to TRBD1 (5 bases). Deletions cut 0 bases from V and 4 bases from J, with 7 bases between. CDR3 length: 13 amino acids. The germline CDR1 and CDR2 sequences are MNHEY and SVGAGI. DNA for the CDR3: TGTGCCAGCAGTTACTCGACAGCGTACGAGCAGTACTTC. Amino acids: CASSYSTAYEQYF.

V and J are TRBV19 and TRBJ1-1; D unresolved. The length of the CDR3 is 15 residues. From germline, CDR1 is LNHDA and CDR2 SQIVND (reference sequence). Trimming pared 9 bases from V and 0 bases from J, leaving 17 bases between. The DNA for the CDR3 is TGTGCCAGCGTGCGGGGATTTCCTATGAACACTGAAGCTTTCTTT. It translates to CASVRGFPMNTEAFF.

This chain uses TRBV6-1 with TRBJ1-2; no clear D. Trimming took off 1 base at V and 8 bases at J, with 11 bases between the two ends. In germline, CDR1 is MNHNS, CDR2 SASEGT. This CDR3 spans 13 amino acids. This CDR3 reads CASSEERVKGYTF. CDR3 bases: TGTGCCAGCAGTGAAGAGAGGGTGAAGGGCTACACCTTC.

The chain joins TRBV12-3 or TRBV12-4 to TRBJ1-1; 11 positions match TRBD1. V gave up 5 bases and J gave up 10 bases; unmatched junction bases: 6. The CDR3 is 13 residues long. In nucleotides, the CDR3 is TGTGCCAGCAGTGGGGACAGGGGGATTCCAGCTTTCTTT. Its protein is CASSGDRGIPAFF.

V gene TRBV27 combines with J gene TRBJ1-6; 8 bases align to TRBD1. V lost 3 bases and J lost 7; bases outside the gene matches: 17. The germline V gene encodes CDR1 MNHEY and CDR2 SMNVEV (reference sequence). The CDR3 sequence is 19 residues long. The CDR3 loop is CASSLDRERDFGWNSPLHF. In DNA form, the CDR3 reads TGTGCCAGCAGTTTGGACAGGGAGAGGGATTTTGGATGGAATTCACCCCTCCACTTT.

The V gene is TRBV29-1, the J gene TRBJ1-5; TRBD1 agrees at 9 bases. V lost 6 bases, J lost 6 bases, and 15 bases stayed unmatched. Germline CDR1 reads SQVTM; CDR2 reads ANQGSEA. The CDR3 extends over 16 amino acids. The CDR3 sequence is CSVLRSHRGPGQPQHF. In nucleotides, the CDR3 is TGCAGCGTCCTGCGGTCCCACAGGGGGCCTGGTCAGCCCCAGCATTTT.

Remarks on this clone: One end of the junction does not line up with germline, which may come from a read error. Other DNA sequences in the same sample also yield this CDR3. The CDR3 DNA is TGTGCCTGGAGTGTAGGCTCTGGTAACACCATATATTTT. Its protein is CAWSVGSGNTIYF. V and J are TRBV30 and TRBJ1-3; D is unresolved. Germline V CDR1 and CDR2: GTSNPN, SVGIG (reference sequence). The CDR3 has 13 amino acids.

This chain links TRBV9 with TRBJ2-7, with TRBD2 matching over 9 bases. Per the germline V gene, CDR1 is SGDLS and CDR2 is YYNGEE. With 0 bases clipped from V and 3 bases from J, the junction kept 4 bases outside the gene matches. The CDR3 has 15 amino acids. The CDR3 coding sequence is TGTGCCAGCAGCGTAGGCCCTAGCGGGAACTACGAGCAGTACTTC. It encodes CASSVGPSGNYEQYF.

DNA for the CDR3: TGTGCCAGCAGCCAAAAGACGGACAGGGTATATTGTGGGGCCAACGTCCTGACTTTC. This codes for CASSQKTDRVYCGANVLTF. The chain links TRBV3-1 (or the pseudogene TRBV3-2) to TRBJ2-6, with 8 bases matching TRBD1. Germline V gives CDR1 LGHDT, CDR2 YNNKEL (reference sequence). The length of the CDR3 is 19 residues. V dropped 2 bases and J dropped 3; count of bases not matched to a gene: 12.

The chain combines TRBV5-1 with TRBJ2-7; TRBD1 matches 9 bases. This CDR3 region has 14 residues. Germline values: CDR1 SGHRS, CDR2 YFSETQ. V lost 4 bases and J lost 7; bases outside the gene matches: 9. The CDR3 DNA reads TGCGCCAGCAGCCACCGGGACAGGGTTTATGAGCAGTACTTC. Encoded protein: CASSHRDRVYEQYF.

The V gene is TRBV23-1, the J gene TRBJ1-1; D unresolved. TRBV23-1 is recorded as an ORF, its role being uncertain. Trimming removed 6 bases at V and 2 bases at J, with 7 bases between. The CDR3 covers 12 residues. CDR3 amino acids: CASRRTNTEAFF. The DNA of the CDR3 is TGCGCCAGCAGGAGAACTAACACTGAAGCTTTCTTT.

The J gene is TRBJ1-4, the V gene TRBV20-1; D call uncertain. This CDR3 spans 14 amino acids. Germline V gives CDR1 DFQATT, CDR2 SNEGSKA (reference sequence). Trimming removed 3 bases at V and 5 bases at J, with 13 bases between. The CDR3 bases are TGCAGTGCTAGTGGCGGCCAGCTCAATGAAAAACTGTTTTTT. Protein product: CSASGGQLNEKLFF.

J is TRBJ1-2 and V is TRBV3-1 (or the pseudogene TRBV3-2), with a weak D call TRBD1 (6 bases). There are 16 residues in the CDR3. V lost 0 bases and J lost 8, with 19 bases in between. Germline V gives CDR1 LGHDT, CDR2 YNNKEL (reference sequence). CDR3 residues: CASSQDATGTPRGYTF. The CDR3 DNA reads TGTGCCAGCAGCCAAGATGCCACCGGGACACCTCGGGGCTACACCTTC.

The rearrangement links TRBV6-5 to TRBJ2-7; 12 positions match TRBD2. CDR1 is MNHEY, CDR2 SVGAGI, per germline. V gave up 6 bases and J gave up 3 bases; unmatched junction bases: 3. This CDR3 is 14 amino acids long. DNA for the CDR3: TGTGCCAGCAGCCAACTAGCGGGAGGCTACGAGCAGTACTTC. It translates to CASSQLAGGYEQYF.

The chain links TRBV19 to TRBJ1-5; D ambiguous. CDR3 length: 12 amino acids. The germline V gene has CDR1 LNHDA and CDR2 SQIVND (reference sequence). With 3 bases removed from V and 4 bases from J, the gap between germline ends came to 4 bases. CDR3 nucleotides: TGTGCCAGTAGTATTGGGAATCAGCCCCAGCATTTT. Translating gives CASSIGNQPQHF.

This clone showed up just a few times. The CDR3 protein is CASSDGLAGVYEQYF. CDR3 nucleotide sequence: TGTGCCAGCAGTGACGGACTAGCGGGAGTCTACGAGCAGTACTTC. This chain uses TRBV6-1 with TRBJ2-7, with TRBD2 matching over 13 bases. The V gene end was trimmed by 3 bases and the J gene end by 3 bases; junction bases not matched to a gene: 2. The CDR3 sequence is 15 residues long. CDR1 is MNHNS and CDR2 is SASEGT in the germline V gene.